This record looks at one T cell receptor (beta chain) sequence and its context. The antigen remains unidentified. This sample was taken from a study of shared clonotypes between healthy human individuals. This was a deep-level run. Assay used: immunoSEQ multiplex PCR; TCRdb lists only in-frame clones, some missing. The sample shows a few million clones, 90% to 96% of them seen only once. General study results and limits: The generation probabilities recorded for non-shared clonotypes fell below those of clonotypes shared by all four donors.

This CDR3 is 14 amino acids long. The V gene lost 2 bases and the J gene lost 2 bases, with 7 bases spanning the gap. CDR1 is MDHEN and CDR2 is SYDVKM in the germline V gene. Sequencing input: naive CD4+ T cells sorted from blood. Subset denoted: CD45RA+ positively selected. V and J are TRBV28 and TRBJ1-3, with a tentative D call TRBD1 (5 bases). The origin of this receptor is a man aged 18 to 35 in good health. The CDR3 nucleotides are TGTGCCAGCAGTTTAAAGGGACCTGGAAACACCATATATTTT. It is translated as CASSLKGPGNTIYF.